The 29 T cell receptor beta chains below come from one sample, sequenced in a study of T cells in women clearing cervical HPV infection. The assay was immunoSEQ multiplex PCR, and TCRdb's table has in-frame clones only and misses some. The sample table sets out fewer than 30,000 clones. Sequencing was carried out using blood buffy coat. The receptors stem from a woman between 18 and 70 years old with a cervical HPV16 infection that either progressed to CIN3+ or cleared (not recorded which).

The CDR3 spells CASSTPSGRGETQYF. The CDR3 DNA, read in part, is TGTGCCAGTAGTACTCCTAGCGGGAGGGGAGAGACC. This chain links TRBV19 with TRBJ2-5, with 12 bases identical to TRBD2. The CDR3 end is not reached by the read, which stops 3 residues before it; the germline J gene fills it in. CDR3 length equals 15 residues. Germline V CDR1 and CDR2: LNHDA, SQIVND (reference sequence). V was clipped by 4 bases and J by 4 bases; unmatched bases: 4.

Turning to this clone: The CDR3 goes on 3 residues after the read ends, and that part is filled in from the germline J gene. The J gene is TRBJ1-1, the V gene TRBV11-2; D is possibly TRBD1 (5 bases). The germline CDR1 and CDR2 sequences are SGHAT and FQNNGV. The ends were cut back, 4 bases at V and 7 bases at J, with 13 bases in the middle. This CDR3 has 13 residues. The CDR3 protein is CASSYTLDSEAFF. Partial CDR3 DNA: TGTGCCAGCAGCTACACCCTCGACAGTGAA.

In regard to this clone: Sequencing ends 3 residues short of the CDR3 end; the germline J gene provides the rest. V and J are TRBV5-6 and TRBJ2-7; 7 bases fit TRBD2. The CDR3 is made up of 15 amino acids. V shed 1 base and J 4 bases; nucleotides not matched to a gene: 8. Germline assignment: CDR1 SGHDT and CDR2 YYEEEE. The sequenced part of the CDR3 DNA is TGTGCCAGCAGCTTGAGTCTGCGGGAGAGATACGAG. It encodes CASSLSLRERYE. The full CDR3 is CASSLSLRERYEQYF. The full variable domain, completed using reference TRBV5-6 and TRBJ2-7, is DAGVTQSPTHLIKTRGQQVTLRCSPKSGHDTVSWYQQALGQGPQFIFQYYEEEERQRGNFPDRFSGHQFPNYSSELNVNALLLGDSALYLCASSLSLRERYEQYFGPGTRLTVT.

The sequenced part of the CDR3 DNA is TGTGCCAGCAGCCCCCAGACTAGCCTCGCCGGGGAG. Residues: CASSPQTSLAGE. The whole CDR3 protein is CASSPQTSLAGELFF. The chain uses TRBV7-9 and TRBJ2-2; 7 nucleotides align to TRBD2. The observed sequence ends 3 residues before the CDR3 terminus, with the missing tail filled in from the germline J gene. V lost 5 bases and J lost 6; bases outside the gene matches: 9. This CDR3 comprises 15 residues. CDR1 SEHNR and CDR2 FQNEAQ come from the germline V gene (reference sequence).

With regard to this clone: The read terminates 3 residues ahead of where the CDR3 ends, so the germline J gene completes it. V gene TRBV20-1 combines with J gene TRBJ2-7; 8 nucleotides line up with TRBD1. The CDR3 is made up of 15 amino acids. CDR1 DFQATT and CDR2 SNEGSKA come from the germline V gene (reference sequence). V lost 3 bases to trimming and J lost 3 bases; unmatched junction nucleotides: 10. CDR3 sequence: CSASEPGQGNYEQYF. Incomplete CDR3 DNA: TGCAGTGCTAGCGAGCCTGGACAGGGAAACTACGAG.

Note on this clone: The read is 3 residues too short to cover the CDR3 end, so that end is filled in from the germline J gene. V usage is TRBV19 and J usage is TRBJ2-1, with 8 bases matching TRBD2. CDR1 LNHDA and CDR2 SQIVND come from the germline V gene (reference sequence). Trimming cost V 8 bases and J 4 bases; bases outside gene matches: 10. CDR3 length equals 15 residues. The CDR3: CASQPPSGPYNEQFF. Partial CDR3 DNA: TGTGCCAGTCAACCCCCTAGCGGGCCATACAATGAG. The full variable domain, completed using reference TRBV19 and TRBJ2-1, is DGGITQSPKYLFRKEGQNVTLSCEQNLNHDAMYWYRQDPGQGLRLIYYSQIVNDFQKGDIAEGYSVSREKKESFPLTVTSAQKNPTAFYLCASQPPSGPYNEQFFGPGTRLTVL.

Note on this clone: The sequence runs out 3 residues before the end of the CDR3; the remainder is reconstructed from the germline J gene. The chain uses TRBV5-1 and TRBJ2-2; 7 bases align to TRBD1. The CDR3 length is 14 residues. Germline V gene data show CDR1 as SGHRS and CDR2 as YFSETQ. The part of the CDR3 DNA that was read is TGCGCCAGCAGCGTAAACCCCGGGACAGTGAAG. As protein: CASSVNPGTVK. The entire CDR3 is CASSVNPGTVKLFF.

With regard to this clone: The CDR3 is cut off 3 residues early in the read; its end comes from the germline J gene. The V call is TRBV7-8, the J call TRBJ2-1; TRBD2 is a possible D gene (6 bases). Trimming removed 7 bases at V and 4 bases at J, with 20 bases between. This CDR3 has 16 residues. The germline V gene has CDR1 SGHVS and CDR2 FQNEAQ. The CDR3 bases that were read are TGTGCCAGCATCAATCTCGGGACTTCAGGGTACAATGAG. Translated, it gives CASINLGTSGYNE. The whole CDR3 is CASINLGTSGYNEQFF. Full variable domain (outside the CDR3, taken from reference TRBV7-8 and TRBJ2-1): GAGVSQSPRYKVAKRGQDVALRCDPISGHVSLFWYQQALGQGPEFLTYFQNEAQLDKSGLPSDRFFAERPEGSVSTLKIQRTQQEDSAVYLCASINLGTSGYNEQFFGPGTRLTVL.

The sequenced CDR3 bases are TGCGCCAGCAGCTCCCCCTTGGCCCCTGACGAG. It specifies CASSSPLAPDE. The entire CDR3 protein reads CASSSPLAPDEQYF. The chain couples TRBV5-1 to TRBJ2-7; no reliable D call. The read ends 3 residues shy of where the CDR3 ends; the end is completed using the germline J gene. The V end was cut by 3 bases, the J end by 5 bases, with 15 bases between. The CDR3 length is 14 residues. Germline CDR1 and CDR2: SGHRS and YFSETQ.

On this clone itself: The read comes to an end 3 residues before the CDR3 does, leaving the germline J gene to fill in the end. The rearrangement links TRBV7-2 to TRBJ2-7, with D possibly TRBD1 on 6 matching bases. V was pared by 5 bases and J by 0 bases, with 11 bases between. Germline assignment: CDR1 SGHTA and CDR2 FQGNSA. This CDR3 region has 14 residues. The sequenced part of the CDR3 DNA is TGTGCCAGCAGCGTAGACAGGTACTCCTACGAG. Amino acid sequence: CASSVDRYSYE. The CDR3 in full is CASSVDRYSYEQYF. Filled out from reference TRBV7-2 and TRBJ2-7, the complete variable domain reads GAGVSQSPSNKVTEKGKDVELRCDPISGHTALYWYRQSLGQGLEFLIYFQGNSAPDKSGLPSDRFSAERTGGSVSTLTIQRTQQEDSAVYLCASSVDRYSYEQYFGPGTRLTVT.

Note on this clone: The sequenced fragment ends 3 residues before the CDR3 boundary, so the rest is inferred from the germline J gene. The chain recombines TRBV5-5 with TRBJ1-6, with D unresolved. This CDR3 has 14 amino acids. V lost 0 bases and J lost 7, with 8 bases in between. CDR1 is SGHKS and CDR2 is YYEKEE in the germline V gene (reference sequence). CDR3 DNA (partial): TGTGCCAGCAGCTTGGGTCGCGGGAATTCACCC. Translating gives CASSLGRGNSP. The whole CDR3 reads CASSLGRGNSPLHF.

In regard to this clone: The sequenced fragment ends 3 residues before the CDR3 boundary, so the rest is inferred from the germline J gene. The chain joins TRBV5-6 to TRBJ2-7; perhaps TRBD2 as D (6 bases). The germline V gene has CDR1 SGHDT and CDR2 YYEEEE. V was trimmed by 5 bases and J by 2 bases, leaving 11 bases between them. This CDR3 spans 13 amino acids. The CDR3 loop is CASSRDFAYEQYF. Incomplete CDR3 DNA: TGTGCCAGCAGTCGGGACTTTGCCTACGAG.

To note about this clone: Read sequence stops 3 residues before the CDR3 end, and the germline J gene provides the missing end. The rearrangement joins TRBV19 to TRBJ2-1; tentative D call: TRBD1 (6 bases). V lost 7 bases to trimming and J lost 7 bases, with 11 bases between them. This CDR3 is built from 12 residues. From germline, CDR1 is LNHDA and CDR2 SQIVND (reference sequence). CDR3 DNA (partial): TGTGCCAGTAAAATGAGGGGGAATGAG. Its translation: CASKMRGNE. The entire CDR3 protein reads CASKMRGNEQFF.

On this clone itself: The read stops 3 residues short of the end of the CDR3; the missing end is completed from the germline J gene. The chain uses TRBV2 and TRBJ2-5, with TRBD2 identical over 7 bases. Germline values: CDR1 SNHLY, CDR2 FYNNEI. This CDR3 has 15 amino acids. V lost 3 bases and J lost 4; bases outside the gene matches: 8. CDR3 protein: CASSDRAGRGETQYF. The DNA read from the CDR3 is TGTGCCAGCAGTGATCGGGCAGGGAGGGGAGAGACC.

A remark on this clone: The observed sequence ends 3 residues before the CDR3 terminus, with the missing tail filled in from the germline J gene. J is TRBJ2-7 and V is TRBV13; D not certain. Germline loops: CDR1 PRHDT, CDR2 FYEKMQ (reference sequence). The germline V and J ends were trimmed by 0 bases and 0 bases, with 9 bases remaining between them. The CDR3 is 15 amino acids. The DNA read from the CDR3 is TGTGCCAGCAGCTTAGGTCGCGATATCTCCTACGAG. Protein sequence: CASSLGRDISYE. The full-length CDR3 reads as CASSLGRDISYEQYF. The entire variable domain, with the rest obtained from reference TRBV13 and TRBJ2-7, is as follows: AAGVIQSPRHLIKEKRETATLKCYPIPRHDTVYWYQQGPGQDPQFLISFYEKMQSDKGSIPDRFSAQQFSDYHSELNMSSLELGDSALYFCASSLGRDISYEQYFGPGTRLTVT.

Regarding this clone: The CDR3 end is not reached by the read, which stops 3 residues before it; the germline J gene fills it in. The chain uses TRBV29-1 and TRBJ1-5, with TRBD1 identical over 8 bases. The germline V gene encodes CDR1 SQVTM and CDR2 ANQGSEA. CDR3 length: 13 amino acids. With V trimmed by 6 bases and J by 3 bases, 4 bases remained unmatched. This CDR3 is CSVSTGVNQPQHF. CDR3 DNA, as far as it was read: TGCAGCGTCTCGACAGGGGTCAATCAGCCC.

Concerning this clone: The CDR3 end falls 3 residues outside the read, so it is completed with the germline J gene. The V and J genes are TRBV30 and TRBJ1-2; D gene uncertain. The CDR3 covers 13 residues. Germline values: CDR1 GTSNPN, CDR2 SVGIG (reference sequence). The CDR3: CAWNGAGGYDYTF. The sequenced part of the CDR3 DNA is TGTGCCTGGAATGGAGCGGGCGGGTACGAC.

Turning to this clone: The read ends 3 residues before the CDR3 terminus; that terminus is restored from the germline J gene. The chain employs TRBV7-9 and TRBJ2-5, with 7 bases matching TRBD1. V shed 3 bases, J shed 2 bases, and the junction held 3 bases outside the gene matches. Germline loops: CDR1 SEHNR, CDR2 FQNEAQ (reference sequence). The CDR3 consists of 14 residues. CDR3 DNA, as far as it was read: TGTGCCAGCAGCTTGGGGACAGTACAAGAGACC. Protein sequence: CASSLGTVQET. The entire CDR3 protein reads CASSLGTVQETQYF.

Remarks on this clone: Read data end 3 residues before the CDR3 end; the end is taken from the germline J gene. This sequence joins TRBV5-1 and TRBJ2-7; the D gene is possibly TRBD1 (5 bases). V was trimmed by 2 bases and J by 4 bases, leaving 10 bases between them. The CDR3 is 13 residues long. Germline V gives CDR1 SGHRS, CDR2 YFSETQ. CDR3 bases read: TGCGCCAGCAGCTTCCTTCAGGGTTACGAG. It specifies CASSFLQGYE. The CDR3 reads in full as CASSFLQGYEQYF.

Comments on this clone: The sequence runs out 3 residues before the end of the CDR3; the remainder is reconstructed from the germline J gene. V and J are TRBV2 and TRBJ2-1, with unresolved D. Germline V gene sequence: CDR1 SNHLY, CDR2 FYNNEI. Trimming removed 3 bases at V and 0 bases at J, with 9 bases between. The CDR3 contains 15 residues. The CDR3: CASSEWPHSYNEQFF. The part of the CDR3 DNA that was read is TGTGCCAGCAGTGAGTGGCCACACTCCTACAATGAG.

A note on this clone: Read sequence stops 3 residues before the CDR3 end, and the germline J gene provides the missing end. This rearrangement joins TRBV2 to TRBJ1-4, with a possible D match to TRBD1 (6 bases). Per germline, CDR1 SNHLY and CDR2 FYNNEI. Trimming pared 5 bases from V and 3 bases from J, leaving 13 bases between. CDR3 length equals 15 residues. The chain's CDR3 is CASSLSGVANEKLFF. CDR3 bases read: TGTGCCAGCAGTCTCTCAGGGGTTGCTAATGAAAAA.

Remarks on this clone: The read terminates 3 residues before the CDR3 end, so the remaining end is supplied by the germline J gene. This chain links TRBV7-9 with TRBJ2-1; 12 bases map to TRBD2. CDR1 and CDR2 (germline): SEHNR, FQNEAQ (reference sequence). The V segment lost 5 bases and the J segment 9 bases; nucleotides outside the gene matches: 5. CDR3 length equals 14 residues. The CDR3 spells CASSPLAGGLEQFF. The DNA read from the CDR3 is TGTGCCAGCAGCCCACTAGCGGGAGGCCTTGAG. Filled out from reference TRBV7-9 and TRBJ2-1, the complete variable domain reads DTGVSQNPRHKITKRGQNVTFRCDPISEHNRLYWYRQTLGQGPEFLTYFQNEAQLEKSRLLSDRFSAERPKGSFSTLEIQRTEQGDSAMYLCASSPLAGGLEQFFGPGTRLTVL.

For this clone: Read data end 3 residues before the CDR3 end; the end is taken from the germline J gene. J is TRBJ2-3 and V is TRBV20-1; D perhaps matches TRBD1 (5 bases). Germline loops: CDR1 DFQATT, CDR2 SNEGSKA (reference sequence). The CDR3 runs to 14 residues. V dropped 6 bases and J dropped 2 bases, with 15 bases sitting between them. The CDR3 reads CSARKQDNTDTQYF. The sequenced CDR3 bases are TGCAGTGCCAGGAAACAGGACAACACAGATACG.

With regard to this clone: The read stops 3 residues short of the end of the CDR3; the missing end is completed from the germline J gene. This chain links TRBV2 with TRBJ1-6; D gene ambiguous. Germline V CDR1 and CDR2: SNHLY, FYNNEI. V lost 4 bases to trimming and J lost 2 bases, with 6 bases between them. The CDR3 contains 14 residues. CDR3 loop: CASSGQTYNSPLHF. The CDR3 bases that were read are TGTGCCAGCAGTGGGCAGACCTATAATTCACCC.

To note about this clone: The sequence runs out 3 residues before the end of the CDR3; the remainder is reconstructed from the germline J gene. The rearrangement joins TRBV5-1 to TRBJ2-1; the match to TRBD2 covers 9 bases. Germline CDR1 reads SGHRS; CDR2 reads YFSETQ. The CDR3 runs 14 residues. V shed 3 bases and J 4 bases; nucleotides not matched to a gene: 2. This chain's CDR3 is CASSSSGEYNEQFF. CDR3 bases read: TGCGCCAGCAGCTCTAGCGGGGAATACAATGAG.

CDR3 in amino acids: CASSATPQEIMWAFF. CDR3 bases read: TGTGCCAGCTCAGCCACACCTCAGGAAATAATGTGG. The J gene is TRBJ1-1, the V gene TRBV18; unclear D gene. The read comes to an end 3 residues before the CDR3 does, leaving the germline J gene to fill in the end. The CDR3 has 15 residues. The germline V gene has CDR1 KGHSH and CDR2 LQKENI.

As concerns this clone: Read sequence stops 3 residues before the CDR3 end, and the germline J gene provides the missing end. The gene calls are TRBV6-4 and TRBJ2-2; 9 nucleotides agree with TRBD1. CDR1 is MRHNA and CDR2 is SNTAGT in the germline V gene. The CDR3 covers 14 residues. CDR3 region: CASSPGQGDEKLFF. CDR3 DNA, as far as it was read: TGTGCCAGCAGCCCGGGACAGGGTGATGAAAAG.

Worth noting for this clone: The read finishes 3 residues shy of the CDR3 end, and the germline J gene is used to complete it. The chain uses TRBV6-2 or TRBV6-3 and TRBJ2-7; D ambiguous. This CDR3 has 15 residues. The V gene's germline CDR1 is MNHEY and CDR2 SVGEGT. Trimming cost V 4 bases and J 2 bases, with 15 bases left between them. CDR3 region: CASSSWSGSPYEQYF. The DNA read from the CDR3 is TGTGCCAGCAGTTCGTGGTCCGGGTCTCCCTACGAG.

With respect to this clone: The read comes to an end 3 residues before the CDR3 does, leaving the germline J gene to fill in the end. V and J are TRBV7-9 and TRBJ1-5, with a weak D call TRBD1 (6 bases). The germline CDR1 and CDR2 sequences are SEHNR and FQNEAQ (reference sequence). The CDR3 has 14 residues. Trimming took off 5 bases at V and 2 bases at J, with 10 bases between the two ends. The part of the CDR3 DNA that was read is TGTGCCAGCAGCCCGGCAGGGGGCAATCAGCCC. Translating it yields CASSPAGGNQP. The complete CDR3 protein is CASSPAGGNQPQHF.